The T cell receptor beta chain described here comes from a study of shared clonotypes between healthy human individuals. None of the donors, who were healthy HIV-negative adults, had recently had acute infections or vaccinations. Genomic DNA, for the unsorted samples, came from about 90 million PBMCs. The sequenced material, unsorted PBMC DNA, was run on ten immunoSEQ deep assay plates. Sequencing used immunoSEQ multiplex PCR; TCRdb keeps in-frame clones, though not all of them. The profile shows 500,000 to 650,000 clones, around 78% of them singletons. The CDR3 consists of 14 residues. The germline V gene has CDR1 SGHTA and CDR2 FQGNSA. Trimming took 1 base from V and 7 from J; bases not matched to a gene: 3.

The sample taken for sequencing was PBMCs. The chain links TRBV7-2 to TRBJ2-2; 7 bases are shared with TRBD2. The clonotype comes from a woman aged 40 to 50 in good health. Some clones in this sample may be carry-over from other donors' samples. CDR3 loop: CASSLDRGGGELFF. The CDR3 nucleotides read TGTGCCAGCAGCTTAGATCGCGGGGGCGGGGAGCTGTTTTTT.